This T cell receptor beta chain appears in the sequencing data of a study of vaccination effects on CD4 cells after COVID-19. On the study more broadly: It was with around 10 IU/ml IL-2 and about 10 ug/ml peptides that a few million PBMC per well were cultured.

The method was immunoSEQ multiplex PCR; TCRdb's version includes in-frame clones alone and lacks a portion of them. The top ten clones hold around 6.3% of a sample with about 47,000 clones, roughly 70% of them seen once. Scientists isolated CD4+ T cells after a roughly 10-day culture period ended. The participants, recipients of two vaccine doses, got either BNT162b2 or mRNA-1273. In the vaccine recipients, nucleocapsid antibodies were negative and there was no prior SARS-CoV-2 infection. Each culture had half its medium swapped for IL-2 medium on days 3 and 7. Study results and caveats: There was marked clonal contraction among infection- and vaccine-induced clones late after vaccination.

About this clone itself: The antigen remains unidentified.

V was shortened by 1 base and J by 4 bases, with 8 bases between the two germline ends. Germline CDR1 reads SGHNT; CDR2 reads YYREEE (reference sequence). The CDR3 is made up of 14 amino acids. The receptor comes from a human donor who received a COVID-19 vaccine. The rearrangement joins TRBV5-4 to TRBJ2-2, with D perhaps given as TRBD1 or TRBD2 (6 bases each). Sequencing was performed on CD4+ T cells from PBMCs cultured without peptide, taken after COVID-19 vaccination. The CDR3 region is CASSLKGGTGELFF. CDR3 in DNA: TGTGCCAGCAGCTTGAAGGGGGGCACCGGGGAGCTGTTTTTT.